Each of the 24 T cell receptor beta chains below was sequenced from the same sample in a study of blood T cell repertoires in COVID-19. Data came from immunoSEQ multiplex PCR; TCRdb stores just in-frame clones and leaves some out. The sample has about 190,000 clones; 60% to 85% are singletons. The sequenced material came from peripheral blood. Every receptor here comes from a man aged 55 to 70 with active or convalescent COVID-19.

This clone was seen a few times. The genes are TRBV28 and TRBJ1-6; D gene unclear. Germline V gives CDR1 MDHEN, CDR2 SYDVKM. This CDR3 region has 18 residues. Trimming left V 2 bases short and J 0 bases short, with 14 bases between. The CDR3 loop reads CASSLSLIPSSYNSPLHF. The CDR3 region has the DNA TGTGCCAGCAGTTTAAGTCTCATACCCAGCTCCTATAATTCACCCCTCCACTTT.

The rearrangement uses TRBV19 and TRBJ2-1, with 7 bases aligning to TRBD2. V shed 5 bases and J 3 bases; nucleotides not matched to a gene: 7. The CDR3 has 15 residues. Germline V CDR1 and CDR2: LNHDA, SQIVND (reference sequence). Written as DNA, the CDR3 is TGTGCCAGTAGTCCCCTGGCGGGAGACTACAATGAGCAGTTCTTC. This sequence encodes CASSPLAGDYNEQFF.

The chain recombines TRBV25-1 with TRBJ1-1; D unresolved. The CDR3 is made up of 15 amino acids. Germline V lookup: CDR1 MGHDK, CDR2 SYGVNS. The V and J ends lost 2 bases and 0 bases respectively, with 10 bases between them. Here the CDR3 DNA reads TGTGCCAGCAGTGAAATCAACGGTTTGAACACTGAAGCTTTCTTT. The encoded protein is CASSEINGLNTEAFF.

This chain links TRBV5-4 with TRBJ1-4; TRBD1 matches 8 bases. Germline CDR1 reads SGHNT; CDR2 reads YYREEE (reference sequence). The CDR3 is 15 residues long. Losses at the gene ends were 4 bases for V and 2 bases for J; bases not matched to a gene: 4. CDR3 nucleotide sequence: TGTGCCAGCAGCGTCCCAGGGGGCACTAATGAAAAACTGTTTTTT. This encodes CASSVPGGTNEKLFF.

This clone showed up just a few times. CDR3 in DNA: TGTGCCAGCGCAACAGGGACGGGATACGCAGATACGCAGTATTTT. This translates into CASATGTGYADTQYF. This chain connects TRBV6-5 to TRBJ2-3; perhaps TRBD1 as D (6 bases). Germline CDR1 reads MNHEY; CDR2 reads SVGAGI. This CDR3 is built from 15 residues. The V end lost 8 bases, the J end lost 4 bases, and 19 bases lay between the germline ends.

The CDR3 DNA sequence: TGTGCCAGCAGTTTAAAGCCGGGAGGAAACGAGCAGTACTTC. This gives the protein CASSLKPGGNEQYF. The chain has TRBV27 and TRBJ2-7, with 7 bases lining up with TRBD2. The CDR3 extends over 14 amino acids. CDR1 MNHEY and CDR2 SMNVEV come from the germline V gene (reference sequence). The junction had 6 bases not matched to a gene; V was cut back by 2 bases and J by 5 bases.

The rearrangement uses TRBV19 and TRBJ2-2; 10 bases map to TRBD2. CDR3 length: 15 amino acids. V lost 9 bases to trimming and J lost 6 bases; unmatched junction nucleotides: 10. The germline gives CDR1 LNHDA, CDR2 SQIVND (reference sequence). The CDR3 bases are TGTGCCAGCAGAGGCGGGACTAGCGTGGCCGGGGAGCTGTTTTTT. This translates into CASRGGTSVAGELFF.

The rearrangement links TRBV5-1 to TRBJ2-3; TRBD1 might be the D (5 bases). CDR3 length equals 16 residues. Germline CDR1 is SGHRS and CDR2 is YFSETQ. V was trimmed by 4 bases and J by 1 base, leaving 16 bases between them. In nucleotides, the CDR3 is TGCGCCAGCAGCGCCACCTTAGCAGGGCGCACAGATACGCAGTATTTT. Its protein product is CASSATLAGRTDTQYF.

The chain links TRBV7-2 to TRBJ2-5; the D gene is possibly TRBD2 (5 bases). The CDR3 totals 13 residues. Germline V CDR1 and CDR2: SGHTA, FQGNSA. V lost 2 bases to trimming and J lost 5 bases, with 9 bases between them. The CDR3 region is CASSLQRQETQYF. CDR3 nucleotide sequence: TGTGCCAGCAGCTTACAGCGGCAGGAGACCCAGTACTTC.

The chain is built from TRBV27 and TRBJ2-3; possible D gene TRBD2, 7 bases. V was pared by 2 bases and J by 8 bases, with 11 bases between. Looked up from germline, CDR1 is MNHEY and CDR2 is SMNVEV (reference sequence). The CDR3 is 13 amino acids. CDR3 amino acids: CASSLKGGGTQYF. CDR3 DNA: TGTGCCAGCAGTTTAAAGGGGGGGGGTACGCAGTATTTT.

This rearrangement joins TRBV5-6 to TRBJ2-7; possibly TRBD2 for D (6 bases). Trimming pared 1 base from V and 6 bases from J, leaving 14 bases between. The CDR3 is 14 amino acids. The germline V gene encodes CDR1 SGHDT and CDR2 YYEEEE. CDR3 residues: CASSLSGVDAEQYF. The CDR3 coding sequence is TGTGCCAGCAGCTTGTCGGGAGTCGACGCCGAGCAGTACTTC.

This clone was seen just once. The chain employs TRBV27 and TRBJ2-7; D may be TRBD1 (6 bases). V gave up 5 bases and J gave up 6 bases, with 14 bases separating them. Germline assignment: CDR1 MNHEY and CDR2 SMNVEV (reference sequence). This CDR3 is 13 amino acids long. The CDR3 nucleotides read TGTGCCAGCAGTGGGACGTCAGGGGTCGAGCAGTACTTC. It translates to CASSGTSGVEQYF.

This chain links TRBV19 with TRBJ1-1; unclear D gene. With 6 bases removed from V and 1 base from J, the gap between germline ends came to 9 bases. Per the germline V gene, CDR1 is LNHDA and CDR2 is SQIVND (reference sequence). CDR3 size: 13 residues. CDR3 sequence reads: CASRPTGNTEAFF. CDR3 bases: TGTGCCAGTAGACCAACTGGGAACACTGAAGCTTTCTTT.

This chain joins TRBV7-8 and TRBJ2-5; D gene ambiguous. V shed 6 bases and J shed 5 bases, with 10 bases lying between them. Germline assignment: CDR1 SGHVS and CDR2 FQNEAQ. The CDR3 runs 12 residues. The CDR3 sequence is CASSGQAETQYF. DNA of the CDR3: TGTGCCAGCAGTGGGCAGGCTGAGACCCAGTACTTC. Supplemented by reference TRBV7-8 and TRBJ2-5, the full variable domain reads GAGVSQSPRYKVAKRGQDVALRCDPISGHVSLFWYQQALGQGPEFLTYFQNEAQLDKSGLPSDRFFAERPEGSVSTLKIQRTQQEDSAVYLCASSGQAETQYFGPGTRLLVL.

The chain recombines TRBV20-1 with TRBJ1-4, with a possible D match to TRBD1 (5 bases). The CDR3 length is 11 residues. Germline CDR1 DFQATT, CDR2 SNEGSKA (reference sequence). V lost 6 bases and J 8 bases, leaving 10 bases between the germline ends. Written as DNA, the CDR3 is TGCAGTGCGATGGGGCAGGAAAAACTGTTTTTT. The encoded protein is CSAMGQEKLFF.

This chain joins TRBV9 and TRBJ2-3, with 8 bases that match TRBD1. This CDR3 has 19 amino acids. Germline lookup yields CDR1 SGDLS and CDR2 YYNGEE. Trimming removed 3 bases from V and 1 base from J; junction bases left unmatched: 16. CDR3 in amino acids: CASSAQGGPISSGTDTQYF. The CDR3 DNA is TGTGCCAGCAGCGCACAGGGGGGCCCGATATCTAGCGGCACAGATACGCAGTATTTT.

J is TRBJ1-2 and V is TRBV30; 10 positions match TRBD1. Germline-derived CDR1 and CDR2 are GTSNPN and SVGIG (reference sequence). The CDR3 length is 15 residues. The V gene end was trimmed by 3 bases and the J gene end by 2 bases; junction bases not matched to a gene: 6. The DNA for the CDR3 is TGTGCCTGGAGATTCCCGGGACAGGGGAACTATGGCTACACCTTC. As protein: CAWRFPGQGNYGYTF.

Remarks on this clone: This CDR3 is also generated by other DNA sequences in the sample. The J gene is TRBJ2-1, the V gene TRBV18; D remains unclear. In germline, CDR1 is KGHSH, CDR2 LQKENI. This CDR3 has 14 amino acids. V lost 0 bases to trimming and J lost 4 bases, with 7 bases between them. The CDR3 is CASSPPSVYNEQFF. The CDR3 nucleotides read TGTGCCAGCTCACCACCGTCAGTTTACAATGAGCAGTTCTTC.

This clone is a singleton in its sample. This sequence joins TRBV7-8 and TRBJ2-5, with D perhaps matching TRBD1 (6 bases). This CDR3 is 16 amino acids long. The V gene's germline CDR1 is SGHVS and CDR2 FQNEAQ. Between the trimmed V and J ends, which lost 5 bases and 5 bases, there was a span of 21 bases. The CDR3 DNA is TGTGCCAGCAGCCCAATAATTGTACAGGGATTGGAGACCCAGTACTTC. Translation: CASSPIIVQGLETQYF.

The gene calls are TRBV10-3 and TRBJ1-5; D is ambiguous. V shed 0 bases and J shed 7 bases, with 4 bases lying between them. The CDR3 has 12 amino acids. CDR1 ENHRY and CDR2 SYGVKD come from the germline V gene. CDR3: CAISESGQPQHF. The CDR3 bases are TGTGCCATCAGTGAGTCGGGCCAGCCCCAGCATTTT.

This chain uses TRBV29-1 with TRBJ1-5; tentative D call: TRBD1 (5 bases). Trimming pared 1 base from V and 5 bases from J, leaving 9 bases between. The CDR3 sequence is 13 residues long. CDR1 and CDR2 (germline): SQVTM, ANQGSEA. This CDR3 is CSVEGGRDQPQHF. The CDR3 DNA follows: TGCAGCGTTGAAGGGGGCAGAGATCAGCCCCAGCATTTT.

CDR3 sequence (DNA): TGTGCCAGCAGCGTAGGAAGGGACAGGGGGCGCTGGAATTCACCCCTCCACTTT. This codes for CASSVGRDRGRWNSPLHF. The chain combines TRBV9 with TRBJ1-6; 12 nucleotides align to TRBD1. CDR3 size: 18 residues. CDR1 and CDR2 from the germline V gene are SGDLS and YYNGEE. V trimming: 0 bases; J trimming: 7 bases; junction bases outside the gene matches: 8.

This chain links TRBV11-2 with TRBJ1-2; the D is unclear. This CDR3 is built from 12 residues. The V end was cut by 4 bases, the J end by 8 bases, with 11 bases between. CDR1 SGHAT and CDR2 FQNNGV come from the germline V gene. The CDR3 DNA is TGTGCCAGCAGCTCAGGACTATTCGGCTACACCTTC. Its protein product is CASSSGLFGYTF.

V is TRBV5-1 and J is TRBJ2-7, with D possibly being TRBD2 (6 bases). Germline-derived CDR1 and CDR2 are SGHRS and YFSETQ. V lost 5 bases, J lost 0 bases, and 9 bases lay in between. This CDR3 is 13 amino acids long. CDR3: CASRNSGSYEQYF. CDR3 coding DNA: TGCGCCAGCAGAAATAGCGGCTCCTACGAGCAGTACTTC.